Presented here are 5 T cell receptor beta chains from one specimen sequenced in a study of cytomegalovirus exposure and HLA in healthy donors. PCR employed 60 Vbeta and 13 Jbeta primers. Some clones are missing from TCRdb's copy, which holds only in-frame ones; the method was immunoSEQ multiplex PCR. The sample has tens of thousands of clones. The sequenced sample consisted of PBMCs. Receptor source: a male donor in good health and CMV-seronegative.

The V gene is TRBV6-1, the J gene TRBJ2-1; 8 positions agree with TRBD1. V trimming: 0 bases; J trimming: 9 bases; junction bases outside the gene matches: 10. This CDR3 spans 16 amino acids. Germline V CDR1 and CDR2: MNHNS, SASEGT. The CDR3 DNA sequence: TGTGCCAGCAGTGAAGCAGCCGGACAGGGCATAGGTGAGCAGTTCTTC. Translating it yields CASSEAAGQGIGEQFF.

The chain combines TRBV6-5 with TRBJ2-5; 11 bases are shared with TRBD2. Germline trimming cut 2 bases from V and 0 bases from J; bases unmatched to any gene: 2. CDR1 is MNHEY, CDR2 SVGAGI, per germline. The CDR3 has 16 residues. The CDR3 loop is CASSYTSGGYQETQYF. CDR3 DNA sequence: TGTGCCAGCAGTTACACTAGCGGGGGCTACCAAGAGACCCAGTACTTC.

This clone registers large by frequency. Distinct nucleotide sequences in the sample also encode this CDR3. The CDR3 reads CASSLPGNEQYF. In DNA, the CDR3 is TGTGCCAGCAGCCTCCCGGGTAACGAGCAGTACTTC. The chain carries TRBV7-9 and TRBJ2-7; D is unclear. In germline, CDR1 is SEHNR, CDR2 FQNEAQ (reference sequence). The CDR3 is made up of 12 amino acids. With 5 bases removed from V and 5 bases from J, the gap between germline ends came to 10 bases. The full variable domain, in which reference TRBV7-9 and TRBJ2-7 provide the parts outside the CDR3, is DTGVSQNPRHKITKRGQNVTFRCDPISEHNRLYWYRQTLGQGPEFLTYFQNEAQLEKSRLLSDRFSAERPKGSFSTLEIQRTEQGDSAMYLCASSLPGNEQYFGPGTRLTVT.

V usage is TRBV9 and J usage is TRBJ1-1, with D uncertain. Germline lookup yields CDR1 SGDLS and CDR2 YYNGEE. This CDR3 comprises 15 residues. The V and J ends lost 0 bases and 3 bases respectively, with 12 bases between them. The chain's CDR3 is CASSVGPILDTEAFF. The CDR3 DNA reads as TGTGCCAGCAGCGTAGGGCCAATCCTGGACACTGAAGCTTTCTTT.

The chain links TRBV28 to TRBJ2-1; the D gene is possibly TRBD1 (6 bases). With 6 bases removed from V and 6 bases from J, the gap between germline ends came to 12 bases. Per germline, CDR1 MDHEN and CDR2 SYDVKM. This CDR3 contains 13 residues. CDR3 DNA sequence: TGTGCCAGCAGGAAGGGGGTCACCAATGAGCAGTTCTTC. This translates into CASRKGVTNEQFF.